This entry lists 13 T cell receptor beta chains sequenced from one sample in a study of T cells in localized non-small cell lung cancer. TCRdb keeps only in-frame clones here, not all; method: immunoSEQ multiplex PCR. The sample has some 90,000 clones, approximately 86% seen once. Here the sequenced sample was peripheral blood, taken before any cancer treatment. Receptor source: a man aged 40 to 70 with stage I squamous cell lung carcinoma.

In DNA form, the CDR3 reads TGTGCCAGCAGCGGGCGAGCTCTTTCCCCCTCCTACAATGAGCAGTTCTTC. This sequence encodes CASSGRALSPSYNEQFF. The V call is TRBV7-2, the J call TRBJ2-1; D unclear. This CDR3 is 17 amino acids long. Germline CDR1 reads SGHTA; CDR2 reads FQGNSA. V was trimmed by 5 bases and J by 0 bases, leaving 17 bases between them.

This clone was seen once. This chain uses TRBV4-2 with TRBJ2-1, with TRBD2 identical over 11 bases. With V trimmed by 0 bases and J by 4 bases, 5 bases remained unmatched. CDR1 is LGHNA, CDR2 YNFKEQ, per germline. The CDR3 spans 17 residues. CDR3: CASSQDPIAGGYNEQFF. CDR3 coding DNA: TGTGCCAGCAGCCAAGACCCTATAGCGGGGGGGTACAATGAGCAGTTCTTC.

As DNA, the CDR3 is TGTGCCAGCAGTGACTGGGGGCCCCAGCCCCAGCATTTT. Translating it yields CASSDWGPQPQHF. The V and J genes are TRBV2 and TRBJ1-5; the D gene is possibly TRBD1 (6 bases). Germline-derived CDR1 and CDR2 are SNHLY and FYNNEI. This CDR3 contains 13 residues. With 3 bases removed from V and 7 bases from J, the gap between germline ends came to 10 bases.

The chain couples TRBV5-6 to TRBJ2-6, with D tentatively TRBD1 (5 bases). From germline, CDR1 is SGHDT and CDR2 YYEEEE. Trimming cost V 0 bases and J 0 bases, with 7 bases left between them. The CDR3 has 16 amino acids. The DNA of the CDR3 is TGTGCCAGCAGCTTGGGACAGAGCTCTGGGGCCAACGTCCTGACTTTC. Translated, it gives CASSLGQSSGANVLTF.

The chain is built from TRBV14 and TRBJ2-7; perhaps TRBD2 as D (5 bases). Germline CDR1 SGHDN, CDR2 FVKESK. The CDR3 is made up of 13 amino acids. Trimming removed 5 bases from V and 2 bases from J, with 10 bases in between. CDR3 amino acids: CASSEDWTYEQYF. The DNA of the CDR3 is TGTGCCAGCAGCGAGGACTGGACCTACGAGCAGTACTTC.

V usage is TRBV7-8 and J usage is TRBJ2-7; 9 bases line up with TRBD1. CDR1 SGHVS and CDR2 FQNEAQ come from the germline V gene. Unmatched junction bases numbered 3, after V lost 7 bases and J lost 2 bases. This CDR3 region has 13 residues. This chain's CDR3 is CASKQGATYEQYF. CDR3 nucleotide sequence: TGTGCCAGCAAACAGGGGGCAACCTACGAGCAGTACTTC. Based on the CDR3 plus reference TRBV7-8 and TRBJ2-7, the full variable domain is GAGVSQSPRYKVAKRGQDVALRCDPISGHVSLFWYQQALGQGPEFLTYFQNEAQLDKSGLPSDRFFAERPEGSVSTLKIQRTQQEDSAVYLCASKQGATYEQYFGPGTRLTVT.

This rearrangement joins TRBV25-1 to TRBJ2-3; D remains unclear. V was clipped by 4 bases and J by 2 bases, with 10 bases between them. Per the germline V gene, CDR1 is MGHDK and CDR2 is SYGVNS. The CDR3 loop spans 14 amino acids. The CDR3 DNA follows: TGTGCCAGCAGTGGAAACGGGTTCACAGATACGCAGTATTTT. Encoded protein: CASSGNGFTDTQYF.

CDR3 protein: CASSLGRGYTDTQYF. The DNA for the CDR3 is TGTGCCAGCAGCTTGGGTAGAGGATACACAGATACGCAGTATTTT. The chain combines TRBV5-6 with TRBJ2-3; D uncertain. From germline, CDR1 is SGHDT and CDR2 YYEEEE. CDR3 size: 15 residues. V lost 0 bases and J lost 2, with 10 bases in between.

The chain recombines TRBV25-1 with TRBJ2-5; perhaps D is TRBD1 or TRBD2 (5 bases each). Germline loops: CDR1 MGHDK, CDR2 SYGVNS. Trimming stripped 5 bases from V and 7 bases from J, with 23 bases between. CDR3 length: 16 residues. The CDR3 sequence is CASSSVEGWDAATQYF. Here the CDR3 DNA reads TGTGCCAGCAGTTCGGTTGAGGGGTGGGACGCGGCGACCCAGTACTTC.

The J gene is TRBJ2-1, the V gene TRBV7-9; D may match TRBD1 or TRBD2 (5 bases each). Germline CDR1 SEHNR, CDR2 FQNEAQ (reference sequence). Deletions cut 0 bases from V and 2 bases from J, with 8 bases between. CDR3 size: 15 residues. The DNA for the CDR3 is TGTGCCAGCAGCTTAGCGGGGGAGACCTACAATGAGCAGTTCTTC. The encoded protein is CASSLAGETYNEQFF. The full variable domain, completed using reference TRBV7-9 and TRBJ2-1, is DTGVSQNPRHKITKRGQNVTFRCDPISEHNRLYWYRQTLGQGPEFLTYFQNEAQLEKSRLLSDRFSAERPKGSFSTLEIQRTEQGDSAMYLCASSLAGETYNEQFFGPGTRLTVL.

The V and J genes are TRBV28 and TRBJ2-5; TRBD2 matches at 11 bases. In germline, CDR1 is MDHEN, CDR2 SYDVKM. The CDR3 extends over 20 amino acids. The ends lost 3 bases at V and 2 bases at J; junction bases unmatched: 17. This chain's CDR3 is CASSLGLAGGIRLGQETQYF. CDR3 DNA: TGTGCCAGCAGTTTGGGGCTAGCGGGGGGCATCCGATTGGGACAAGAGACCCAGTACTTC.

The genes are TRBV4-1 and TRBJ2-3; 8 positions match TRBD2. Germline-derived CDR1 and CDR2 are MGHRA and YSYEKL. Germline trimming cut 4 bases from V and 3 bases from J; bases unmatched to any gene: 12. The CDR3 contains 17 residues. CDR3 in amino acids: CASSRRGAGGFTDTQYF. The CDR3 bases are TGCGCCAGCAGCCGGAGGGGGGCGGGAGGTTTTACAGATACGCAGTATTTT.

The rearrangement uses TRBV25-1 and TRBJ2-5; D ambiguous. Trimming took off 3 bases at V and 5 bases at J, with 4 bases between the two ends. CDR1 is MGHDK and CDR2 is SYGVNS in the germline V gene. This CDR3 region has 11 residues. The CDR3 reads CASSEVETQYF. The DNA for the CDR3 is TGTGCCAGCAGTGAGGTGGAGACCCAGTACTTC.